Listed below are T cell receptor beta chains from one sample, sequenced in a study of T cell repertoires in cytomegalovirus infection. TCRdb re-called the reads with MiXCR, one entry per CDR3 protein. The table includes 150,000 or so distinct CDR3 sequences, 20% to 25% detected once. The sample taken for sequencing was PBMCs. The receptors shown here come from a human donor in good health (CMV status not recorded). Some clones in this sample may be carry-over from other donors' samples. CDR3s include the opening cysteine and the closing phenylalanine or tryptophan. Fields, in order: D gene, J gene, clone size, V gene, CDR3 protein, CDR3 DNA. A D gene is named only where the DNA matches it firmly. Part of the rows lack a size; the others show once, few, many or a class for expanded clones.

TRBD1 | TRBJ2-1 | NA | TRBV28 | CASSLWAGGRSYNEQFF | TGTGCCAGCAGTTTATGGGCAGGGGGCCGCTCCTACAATGAGCAGTTCTTC
NA | TRBJ2-1 | many | TRBV7-2 | CASSQGWVWNEQFF | TGTGCCAGCAGCCAGGGTTGGGTATGGAATGAGCAGTTCTTC
TRBD2 | TRBJ2-7 | NA | TRBV30 | CAWRTGTSGRSQQYF | TGTGCCTGGAGAACCGGGACTAGCGGGAGGTCGCAGCAGTACTTC
TRBD2 | TRBJ2-7 | few | TRBV7-9 | CASSFPSGNYEQYF | TGTGCCAGCAGCTTCCCTAGCGGGAACTACGAGCAGTACTTC
NA | TRBJ2-1 | NA | TRBV7-3 | CASSLGMNEQFF | TGTGCCAGCAGCTTAGGGATGAATGAGCAGTTCTTC
NA | TRBJ1-2 | many | TRBV20-1 | CSARGAGLYGYTF | TGCAGTGCTAGAGGTGCTGGTCTCTATGGCTACACCTTC
NA | TRBJ1-5 | few | TRBV25-1 | CASSAAGARGNQPQHF | TGTGCCAGCAGTGCAGCAGGGGCGCGAGGCAATCAGCCCCAGCATTTT
TRBD2 | TRBJ2-7 | NA | TRBV5-6 | CASSLLASGTYEQYF | TGTGCCAGCAGCTTGTTAGCTAGCGGCACCTACGAGCAGTACTTC
TRBD2 | TRBJ2-7 | many | TRBV7-3 | CASSPSGGSSYEQYF | TGTGCCAGCAGCCCTAGCGGCGGTTCCTCCTACGAGCAGTACTTC
NA | TRBJ1-5 | NA | TRBV19 | CASSTRDSYNQPQHF | TGTGCCAGTAGTACCCGGGACTCATACAATCAGCCCCAGCATTTT
TRBD1 | TRBJ1-5 | few | TRBV28 | CASSSPTGWRRNQPQHF | TGTGCCAGCAGTTCCCCGACAGGGTGGCGGCGCAATCAGCCCCAGCATTTT
TRBD1 | TRBJ1-1 | NA | TRBV9 | CASSVGGQGSTEAFF | TGTGCCAGCAGCGTAGGTGGACAGGGGAGCACTGAAGCTTTCTTT
NA | TRBJ2-1 | many | TRBV6-2/TRBV6-3 | CASSQIIHEQFF | TGTGCCAGCAGTCAAATTATACATGAGCAGTTCTTC
TRBD1 | TRBJ1-1 | NA | TRBV10-3 | CAISGTGSPGTEAFF | TGTGCCATCAGTGGGACAGGGAGTCCGGGGACTGAAGCTTTCTTT
TRBD2 | TRBJ2-3 | NA | TRBV11-1 | CASSFSSGVSTDTQYF | TGTGCCAGCAGCTTTAGTAGCGGGGTTAGCACAGATACGCAGTATTTT
NA | TRBJ1-3 | many | TRBV7-2 | CASSTGPSGNTIYF | TGTGCCAGCAGCACGGGACCGTCGGGAAACACCATATATTTT
TRBD2 | TRBJ2-3 | many | TRBV5-6 | CASSGGPLAGRTDTQYF | TGTGCCAGCAGCGGGGGCCCACTAGCGGGGCGCACAGATACGCAGTATTTT
NA | TRBJ2-6 | few | TRBV28 | CASSLTGTGANVLTF | TGTGCCAGCAGTTTGACAGGAACTGGGGCCAACGTCCTGACTTTC
NA | TRBJ1-5 | few | TRBV12-5 | CASLAQPQHF | TGTGCTAGTTTGGCTCAGCCCCAGCATTTT
NA | TRBJ1-5 | NA | TRBV12-3/TRBV12-4 | CASRPGHKQPQHF | TGTGCCAGCAGACCGGGCCATAAACAGCCCCAGCATTTT
NA | TRBJ2-3 | few | TRBV6-1 | CASREGWGTDTQYF | TGTGCCAGCAGAGAGGGATGGGGGACAGATACGCAGTATTTT
NA | TRBJ2-4 | few | TRBV20-1 | CSAPGVAKNIQYF | TGCAGTGCTCCCGGGGTAGCCAAAAACATTCAGTACTTC
NA | TRBJ2-1 | NA | TRBV20-1 | CSARRLIGKDNEQFF | TGCAGTGCTAGGAGGTTGATCGGGAAAGACAATGAGCAGTTCTTC
NA | TRBJ2-3 | few | TRBV29-1 | CSVEDRPGSTDTQYF | TGCAGCGTTGAAGATCGGCCGGGGAGCACAGATACGCAGTATTTT
NA | TRBJ1-1 | many | TRBV7-8 | CASSLERTAGFRLAFF | TGTGCCAGCAGCTTAGAAAGGACAGCGGGTTTTAGATTGGCTTTCTTT
NA | TRBJ2-4 | NA | TRBV11-3 | CDSSLDLTTIRKNIQYF | TGTGACAGCAGCTTAGACCTTACAACGATAAGGAAAAACATTCAGTACTTC
TRBD1 | TRBJ1-2 | NA | TRBV24-1 | CATSDRRTGRYGYTF | TGTGCCACCAGTGATAGAAGGACAGGCCGCTATGGCTACACCTTC
NA | TRBJ2-7 | NA | TRBV7-9 | CASSSGFGARAGPSYEQYF | TGTGCCAGCAGCTCTGGGTTTGGGGCCAGGGCGGGGCCCTCCTACGAGCAGTACTTC
NA | TRBJ2-2 | many | TRBV2 | CASSAGDTGELFF | TGTGCCAGCAGTGCGGGGGACACCGGGGAGCTGTTTTTT
TRBD2 | TRBJ2-5 | few | TRBV7-9 | CASSQIAGEEETQYF | TGTGCCAGCAGCCAAATAGCGGGGGAGGAAGAGACCCAGTACTTC
TRBD1 | TRBJ2-3 | NA | TRBV6-5 | CASSYNRFGQGGTDTQYF | TGTGCCAGCAGTTACAATCGATTCGGACAGGGTGGGACAGATACGCAGTATTTT
NA | TRBJ2-4 | few | TRBV7-9 | CASSQSLRGNIQYF | TGTGCCAGCAGCCAATCCCTCAGGGGAAACATTCAGTACTTC
NA | TRBJ2-3 | many | TRBV7-2 | CASSRTDTQYF | TGTGCCAGCAGTCGCACAGATACGCAGTATTTT
NA | TRBJ1-2 | many | TRBV7-2 | CASSPETQLASYGYTF | TGTGCCAGCAGCCCTGAGACCCAACTCGCCTCCTATGGCTACACCTTC
NA | TRBJ2-7 | NA | TRBV20-1 | CSARATERASYEQYF | TGCAGTGCTAGAGCCACCGAGCGGGCTTCCTACGAGCAGTACTTC
NA | TRBJ2-7 | many | TRBV6-1 | CASGTWASGSYEQYF | TGTGCCAGCGGGACCTGGGCCTCGGGAAGTTACGAGCAGTACTTC
NA | TRBJ1-5 | NA | TRBV24-1 | CATSGLGGRDQPQHF | TGTGCCACCAGTGGGCTGGGGGGACGGGATCAGCCCCAGCATTTT
TRBD2 | TRBJ2-2 | NA | TRBV9 | CASSEGLAGGWTGELFF | TGTGCCAGCAGCGAGGGACTAGCGGGAGGTTGGACCGGGGAGCTGTTTTTT
NA | TRBJ2-2 | NA | TRBV11-2 | CASSSRSWAGELFF | TGTGCCAGCAGCTCTAGGTCGTGGGCCGGGGAGCTGTTTTTT
NA | TRBJ2-1 | NA | TRBV11-3 | CASIKTGHNEQFF | TGTGCCAGCATAAAAACCGGCCACAATGAGCAGTTCTTC
NA | TRBJ1-1 | NA | TRBV28 | CASFLNTEAFF | TGTGCCAGCTTTTTGAACACTGAAGCTTTCTTT
NA | TRBJ2-2 | few | TRBV4-2 | CASSRDKNTGELFF | TGTGCCAGCAGCCGAGACAAGAACACCGGGGAGCTGTTTTTT
NA | TRBJ2-2 | few | TRBV7-9 | CASSNRPTGELFF | TGTGCCAGCAGCAACAGGCCCACCGGGGAGCTGTTTTTT
NA | TRBJ2-1 | NA | TRBV12-3/TRBV12-4 | CASTQGPNEQFF | TGTGCCAGCACCCAGGGCCCCAATGAGCAGTTCTTC
NA | TRBJ2-7 | many | TRBV7-2 | CASSLGGPPLNEQYF | TGTGCCAGCAGCTTAGGGGGACCACCCCTAAACGAGCAGTACTTC
NA | TRBJ2-1 | few | TRBV19 | CATTGSSYNEQFF | TGTGCCACTACAGGGAGCTCCTACAATGAGCAGTTCTTC
TRBD2 | TRBJ2-3 | many | TRBV7-2 | CAGQRDGDTQYF | TGTGCCGGCCAGCGGGACGGGGATACGCAGTATTTT
NA | TRBJ1-3 | few | TRBV29-1 | CSVQSGNTIYF | TGCAGCGTTCAGAGTGGAAACACCATATATTTT